A selection of T cell receptor beta chains follows, all from one sample in a study of blood T cells in healthy people across ages. In TCRdb, the 5' RACE reads were re-called with MiXCR into one record per CDR3 protein. The profile shows 580,000 or so distinct CDR3 sequences, about 45% of them singletons. Sequencing was performed on blood. The receptors were gathered from an elderly man in good health. Both conserved end residues are part of each CDR3. The order of the fields is D gene, J gene, CDR3 length, clone size, V gene, CDR3 protein, CDR3 DNA. A D gene is named only where the DNA matches it firmly. Clone size is stated in some rows and not others, as once, few, many or a class when expanded.

d_call: NA; j_call: TRBJ1-1; cdr3_length: 13; clone_size: few; v_call: TRBV15; cdr3_aa: CATSWTLNTEAFF; cdr3_nt: TGTGCCACCAGCTGGACATTGAACACTGAAGCTTTCTTT
d_call: TRBD1; j_call: TRBJ2-6; cdr3_length: 15; clone_size: many; v_call: TRBV6-6; cdr3_aa: CASSPQGAGANVLTF; cdr3_nt: TGTGCCAGCAGTCCTCAGGGGGCTGGGGCCAACGTCCTGACTTTC
d_call: NA; j_call: TRBJ1-5; cdr3_length: 13; clone_size: many; v_call: TRBV6-6; cdr3_aa: CASSGSSNQPQHF; cdr3_nt: TGTGCCAGCAGCGGCAGTAGCAATCAGCCCCAGCATTTT
d_call: NA; j_call: TRBJ2-5; cdr3_length: 16; clone_size: NA; v_call: TRBV7-9; cdr3_aa: CASSSMGARIQETQYF; cdr3_nt: TGTGCCAGCAGCTCTATGGGGGCAAGAATCCAAGAGACCCAGTACTTC
d_call: NA; j_call: TRBJ1-2; cdr3_length: 13; clone_size: NA; v_call: TRBV20-1; cdr3_aa: CSAGRGLNYGYTF; cdr3_nt: TGCAGTGCTGGACGGGGGCTTAACTATGGCTACACCTTC
d_call: TRBD1; j_call: TRBJ1-2; cdr3_length: 13; clone_size: NA; v_call: TRBV5-1; cdr3_aa: CASSEGQQYGYTF; cdr3_nt: TGCGCCAGCAGCGAGGGACAGCAATATGGCTACACCTTC
d_call: NA; j_call: TRBJ2-4; cdr3_length: 14; clone_size: NA; v_call: TRBV5-1; cdr3_aa: CASSARQTKNIQYF; cdr3_nt: TGCGCCAGCAGCGCACGACAGACCAAAAACATTCAGTACTTC
d_call: NA; j_call: TRBJ2-1; cdr3_length: 14; clone_size: NA; v_call: TRBV2; cdr3_aa: CATKTGRLYNEQFF; cdr3_nt: TGTGCCACCAAGACAGGACGGCTGTACAATGAGCAGTTCTTC
d_call: NA; j_call: TRBJ2-3; cdr3_length: 15; clone_size: NA; v_call: TRBV9; cdr3_aa: CASSVTGTSTDTQYF; cdr3_nt: TGTGCCAGCAGCGTGACAGGGACTAGCACAGATACGCAGTATTTT
d_call: NA; j_call: TRBJ1-2; cdr3_length: 12; clone_size: many; v_call: TRBV6-5; cdr3_aa: CATNSWGYGYTF; cdr3_nt: TGTGCCACCAATAGCTGGGGCTATGGCTACACCTTC
d_call: NA; j_call: TRBJ2-1; cdr3_length: 16; clone_size: NA; v_call: TRBV3-1; cdr3_aa: CASSRGTGSSYNEQFF; cdr3_nt: TGTGCCAGCAGCCGGGGAACAGGTAGCTCCTACAATGAGCAGTTCTTC
d_call: NA; j_call: TRBJ2-5; cdr3_length: 16; clone_size: NA; v_call: TRBV21-1; cdr3_aa: CASSSGGRGYQETQYF; cdr3_nt: TGTGCCAGCAGCAGTGGCGGGAGGGGGTACCAAGAGACCCAGTACTTC
d_call: NA; j_call: TRBJ2-5; cdr3_length: 16; clone_size: many; v_call: TRBV7-9; cdr3_aa: CASSLGLQLYQETQYF; cdr3_nt: TGTGCCAGCAGCCTCGGTCTGCAGCTGTACCAAGAGACCCAGTACTTC
d_call: NA; j_call: TRBJ1-1; cdr3_length: 12; clone_size: NA; v_call: TRBV29-1; cdr3_aa: CSVERMGVEAFF; cdr3_nt: TGCAGCGTTGAGAGGATGGGGGTTGAAGCTTTCTTT
d_call: TRBD2; j_call: TRBJ2-3; cdr3_length: 16; clone_size: NA; v_call: TRBV7-9; cdr3_aa: CASSSILAGGTDTQYF; cdr3_nt: TGTGCCAGCAGCTCAATTCTAGCGGGAGGCACAGATACGCAGTATTTT
d_call: TRBD1; j_call: TRBJ2-1; cdr3_length: 15; clone_size: NA; v_call: TRBV12-3/TRBV12-4; cdr3_aa: CASRSTGSPYNEQFF; cdr3_nt: TGTGCCAGCAGATCGACAGGGAGTCCCTACAATGAGCAGTTCTTC
d_call: NA; j_call: TRBJ2-3; cdr3_length: 15; clone_size: NA; v_call: TRBV21-1; cdr3_aa: CARSGGPHLSDTQYF; cdr3_nt: TGTGCCAGGAGCGGGGGGCCTCATCTTTCCGATACGCAGTATTTT
d_call: NA; j_call: TRBJ2-3; cdr3_length: 14; clone_size: NA; v_call: TRBV7-2; cdr3_aa: CASDADRPTDTQYF; cdr3_nt: TGTGCCAGCGACGCCGACCGGCCCACAGATACGCAGTATTTT
d_call: TRBD2; j_call: TRBJ2-1; cdr3_length: 14; clone_size: few; v_call: TRBV5-1; cdr3_aa: CASSLGLAQNEQFF; cdr3_nt: TGCGCCAGCAGCTTGGGACTAGCACAGAATGAGCAGTTCTTC
d_call: NA; j_call: TRBJ1-2; cdr3_length: 13; clone_size: NA; v_call: TRBV20-1; cdr3_aa: CSARDLKGSGYTF; cdr3_nt: TGCAGTGCTAGAGATCTCAAGGGGAGTGGCTACACCTTC
d_call: TRBD1; j_call: TRBJ1-4; cdr3_length: 15; clone_size: NA; v_call: TRBV7-2; cdr3_aa: CASSFLGTESEKLFF; cdr3_nt: TGTGCCAGCAGCTTTCTTGGGACAGAGAGCGAAAAACTGTTTTTT
d_call: TRBD2; j_call: TRBJ2-5; cdr3_length: 17; clone_size: NA; v_call: TRBV12-3/TRBV12-4; cdr3_aa: CASSLVSPGTNWETQYF; cdr3_nt: TGTGCCAGCAGTTTAGTCTCCCCCGGGACTAATTGGGAGACCCAGTACTTC
d_call: NA; j_call: TRBJ1-2; cdr3_length: 15; clone_size: NA; v_call: TRBV6-2/TRBV6-3; cdr3_aa: CASSTDRKINYGYTF; cdr3_nt: TGTGCCAGCAGCACCGACAGGAAAATTAACTATGGCTACACCTTC
d_call: NA; j_call: TRBJ1-5; cdr3_length: 13; clone_size: few; v_call: TRBV20-1; cdr3_aa: CSARGDPNQPQHF; cdr3_nt: TGCAGTGCTAGGGGGGACCCAAATCAGCCCCAGCATTTT
d_call: NA; j_call: TRBJ2-6; cdr3_length: 15; clone_size: NA; v_call: TRBV20-1; cdr3_aa: CGLTPPLGGANVLTF; cdr3_nt: TGCGGTCTGACGCCACCGCTTGGAGGGGCCAACGTCCTGACTTTC
d_call: NA; j_call: TRBJ1-2; cdr3_length: 15; clone_size: NA; v_call: TRBV12-3/TRBV12-4; cdr3_aa: CASSFYGGFVYGYTF; cdr3_nt: TGTGCCAGCAGTTTCTACGGGGGTTTTGTCTATGGCTACACCTTC
d_call: TRBD1; j_call: TRBJ2-3; cdr3_length: 14; clone_size: NA; v_call: TRBV4-3; cdr3_aa: CASSQGQGSDTQYF; cdr3_nt: TGCGCCAGCAGCCAGGGACAGGGCTCAGATACGCAGTATTTT
d_call: TRBD2; j_call: TRBJ2-1; cdr3_length: 13; clone_size: few; v_call: TRBV20-1; cdr3_aa: CSANREGRNEQFF; cdr3_nt: TGCAGTGCTAACCGGGAGGGCCGCAATGAGCAGTTCTTC
d_call: NA; j_call: TRBJ1-5; cdr3_length: 15; clone_size: NA; v_call: TRBV7-2; cdr3_aa: CASSQTGPSNQPQHF; cdr3_nt: TGTGCCAGCAGTCAAACAGGTCCAAGCAATCAGCCCCAGCATTTT
d_call: NA; j_call: TRBJ2-7; cdr3_length: 15; clone_size: NA; v_call: TRBV5-1; cdr3_aa: CASSLDGGRSYEQYF; cdr3_nt: TGCGCCAGCAGCTTGGATGGCGGACGGTCCTACGAGCAGTACTTC
d_call: NA; j_call: TRBJ2-1; cdr3_length: 15; clone_size: once; v_call: TRBV7-2; cdr3_aa: CASSLGPTGYNEQFF; cdr3_nt: TGTGCCAGCAGCTTAGGCCCAACGGGCTACAATGAGCAGTTCTTC
d_call: NA; j_call: TRBJ2-3; cdr3_length: 15; clone_size: few; v_call: TRBV20-1; cdr3_aa: CSARLVGVSTDTQYF; cdr3_nt: TGCAGTGCTAGGCTAGTGGGTGTATCCACAGATACGCAGTATTTT
d_call: NA; j_call: TRBJ2-3; cdr3_length: 14; clone_size: few; v_call: TRBV20-1; cdr3_aa: CSARGKTSTDTQYF; cdr3_nt: TGCAGTGCTAGGGGCAAGACTAGCACAGATACGCAGTATTTT
d_call: NA; j_call: TRBJ2-6; cdr3_length: 16; clone_size: few; v_call: TRBV6-6; cdr3_aa: CASSPGPLSGANVLTF; cdr3_nt: TGTGCCAGCAGCCCGGGACCGCTCTCTGGGGCCAACGTCCTGACTTTC
d_call: NA; j_call: TRBJ2-4; cdr3_length: 17; clone_size: NA; v_call: TRBV4-2; cdr3_aa: CASSQDQTGSTKNIQYF; cdr3_nt: TGTGCCAGCAGCCAAGATCAGACGGGTAGCACCAAAAACATTCAGTACTTC
d_call: NA; j_call: TRBJ2-3; cdr3_length: 15; clone_size: NA; v_call: TRBV28; cdr3_aa: CASSLNSGFTDTQYF; cdr3_nt: TGTGCCAGCAGTCTTAACAGCGGATTCACAGATACGCAGTATTTT
d_call: TRBD2; j_call: TRBJ2-2; cdr3_length: 14; clone_size: NA; v_call: TRBV6-5; cdr3_aa: CASGGGWRTRELFF; cdr3_nt: TGTGCCAGCGGCGGGGGGTGGAGGACCCGGGAGCTGTTTTTT
d_call: NA; j_call: TRBJ2-3; cdr3_length: 14; clone_size: few; v_call: TRBV20-1; cdr3_aa: CSAPPFGGTDTQYF; cdr3_nt: TGCAGTGCTCCACCCTTCGGGGGCACAGATACGCAGTATTTT